The next 17 T cell receptor beta chains were all read from a single sample in a study of blood T cells in healthy people across ages. Then a second PCR, running roughly 7 to 11 cycles, was carried out with a sample-barcoded 5' primer and a J-beta primer mix. TCRdb fed the 5' RACE reads into MiXCR, producing one record per CDR3 protein. The repertoire holds about 1.7 million distinct CDR3 sequences, with roughly 27% as singletons. Sequenced input: blood. Every receptor here comes from a woman in her 30s in good health.

This clonotype was detected a few times. The chain combines TRBV7-3 with TRBJ2-3; D unclear. The CDR3 covers 12 residues. CDR1 and CDR2 (germline): SGHTA, FQGTGA. Trimming removed 5 bases at V and 4 bases at J, with 7 bases between. CDR3 nucleotides: TGTGCCAGCAGCCAAAGGGCAGATACGCAGTATTTT. Protein: CASSQRADTQYF.

About this clonotype itself: Mismatch with germline at one junction end may stem from a read error. The chain joins TRBV4-2 to TRBJ2-7, with D perhaps matching TRBD1 (5 bases). This CDR3 is built from 16 residues. Germline V CDR1 and CDR2: LGHNA, YNFKEQ. CDR3 in DNA: TGTTCCAGCAGCCAGGGCGCCGACCCGAGGCGATACGAGCAGTACTTC. Its protein is CSSSQGADPRRYEQYF.

This clonotype was seen a handful of times. This chain connects TRBV5-1 to TRBJ2-5, with TRBD2 matching 12 bases. Germline assignment: CDR1 SGHRS and CDR2 YFSETQ. V shed 0 bases and J 2 bases; nucleotides not matched to a gene: 8. There are 18 residues in the CDR3. CDR3 sequence: CASSLGRRTSGAQETQYF. CDR3 nucleotide sequence: TGCGCCAGCAGCTTGGGTAGGAGGACTAGCGGGGCTCAAGAGACCCAGTACTTC.

This clonotype has only one observation. This chain joins TRBV20-1 and TRBJ1-1, with D hard to call. This CDR3 has 12 residues. The germline V and J ends were trimmed by 3 bases and 3 bases, with 8 bases remaining between them. CDR1 is DFQATT and CDR2 is SNEGSKA in the germline V gene (reference sequence). The CDR3 bases are TGCAGTGCTAGGGACCCCGACACTGAAGCTTTCTTT. Its translation: CSARDPDTEAFF.

The chain has TRBV10-1 and TRBJ2-7; 8 nucleotides match TRBD2. The CDR3 is made up of 14 amino acids. Unmatched junction bases numbered 4, after V lost 3 bases and J lost 3 bases. Germline values: CDR1 WNHNN, CDR2 SYGVQD (reference sequence). In nucleotides, the CDR3 is TGCGCCAGCAGTGAATCTAGCGGGCTCTACGAGCAGTACTTC. This sequence encodes CASSESSGLYEQYF.

This rearrangement joins TRBV12-5 to TRBJ2-3, with D uncertain. V lost 3 bases and J 2 bases, leaving 12 bases between the germline ends. This CDR3 spans 15 amino acids. Per germline, CDR1 LGHNT and CDR2 FRNRAP. Here the CDR3 DNA reads TGTGCTAGTGGTTTCCCAGAGTCCCACACAGATACGCAGTATTTT. Residues: CASGFPESHTDTQYF.

This chain links TRBV10-3 with TRBJ1-2; tentative D call: TRBD1 (6 bases). Per the germline V gene, CDR1 is ENHRY and CDR2 is SYGVKD. Deletions cut 3 bases from V and 4 bases from J, with 15 bases between. The CDR3 is 15 residues long. CDR3 DNA sequence: TGTGCCATCAGTGATTGGCAAGGACAGTCCTATGGCTACACCTTC. Translation gives CAISDWQGQSYGYTF.

The chain recombines TRBV11-2 with TRBJ2-3; no clear D. V lost 3 bases and J 7 bases, leaving 5 bases between the germline ends. The CDR3 loop spans 11 amino acids. From germline, CDR1 is SGHAT and CDR2 FQNNGV. The CDR3 sequence is CASSFRNTQYF. The DNA of the CDR3 is TGTGCCAGCAGCTTTCGAAATACGCAGTATTTT.

The V and J genes are TRBV12-3 or TRBV12-4 and TRBJ1-5; 8 positions match TRBD1. V lost 6 bases and J lost 2; bases outside the gene matches: 9. The CDR3 totals 16 residues. The CDR3 DNA is TGTGCCAGCAGCCTCGGCAGGGGGCGCGGCAATCAGCCCCAGCATTTT. The encoded protein is CASSLGRGRGNQPQHF.

This clonotype appeared a few times. The gene calls are TRBV7-2 and TRBJ2-7, with D unclear. With 5 bases removed from V and 0 bases from J, the gap between germline ends came to 14 bases. This CDR3 is built from 15 residues. Germline CDR1 reads SGHTA; CDR2 reads FQGNSA. Here the CDR3 DNA reads TGTGCCAGCAGCCGACCGGCCGGGTCCTCCTACGAGCAGTACTTC. Translated: CASSRPAGSSYEQYF.

This clonotype appeared a few times. The gene calls are TRBV5-1 and TRBJ2-7; no reliable D call. This CDR3 region has 14 residues. Trimming removed 6 bases at V and 1 base at J, with 14 bases between. Germline CDR1 SGHRS, CDR2 YFSETQ. DNA for the CDR3: TGCGCCAGCACGTTTGAGACGGGTTCCTACGAGCAGTACTTC. Translation: CASTFETGSYEQYF.

There are a few counts of this clonotype. This chain joins TRBV15 and TRBJ2-1; 8 bases match TRBD2. The CDR3 extends over 15 amino acids. CDR1 and CDR2 (germline): LNHNV, YYDKDF (reference sequence). Losses at the gene ends were 4 bases for V and 7 bases for J; bases not matched to a gene: 9. The DNA for the CDR3 is TGTGCCACCAGCACCGGGACTAGTGGACTTAATGAGCAGTTCTTC. It specifies CATSTGTSGLNEQFF.

This clonotype was counted between two and nine times. V usage is TRBV29-1 and J usage is TRBJ2-1; D not certain. Trimming cost V 7 bases and J 7 bases, with 11 bases left between them. This CDR3 is 11 amino acids long. Germline V gives CDR1 SQVTM, CDR2 ANQGSEA. The CDR3 is CSATRLNEQFF. The CDR3 bases are TGCAGCGCCACCAGATTAAATGAGCAGTTCTTC.

The chain is built from TRBV25-1 and TRBJ2-1; 8 bases match TRBD2. V shed 3 bases, J shed 2 bases, and the junction held 6 bases outside the gene matches. CDR3 size: 16 residues. Germline values: CDR1 MGHDK, CDR2 SYGVNS. CDR3 sequence reads: CASSDQAGETYNEQFF. CDR3 DNA sequence: TGTGCCAGCAGTGACCAAGCGGGGGAAACCTACAATGAGCAGTTCTTC. The full variable domain, rest sourced from reference TRBV25-1 and TRBJ2-1, is EADIYQTPRYLVIGTGKKITLECSQTMGHDKMYWYQQDPGMELHLIHYSYGVNSTEKGDLSSESTVSRIRTEHFPLTLESARPSHTSQYLCASSDQAGETYNEQFFGPGTRLTVL.

This clonotype was observed many times. This rearrangement joins TRBV20-1 to TRBJ2-3; possibly TRBD2 for D (5 bases). V lost 5 bases and J 1 base, leaving 13 bases between the germline ends. The V gene's germline CDR1 is DFQATT and CDR2 SNEGSKA (reference sequence). This CDR3 spans 14 amino acids. The CDR3 coding sequence is TGCAGTGCTCCCGGAAGGACTCGCACAGATACGCAGTATTTT. Protein: CSAPGRTRTDTQYF.

This clonotype was seen many times. The chain couples TRBV7-9 to TRBJ2-1; D is undetermined. Trimming left V 4 bases short and J 5 bases short, with 15 bases between. The CDR3 spans 15 residues. Per germline, CDR1 SEHNR and CDR2 FQNEAQ (reference sequence). This CDR3 is CASSSSGGAHNEQFF. DNA of the CDR3: TGTGCCAGCAGCTCCAGTGGCGGCGCCCACAATGAGCAGTTCTTC.

This chain joins TRBV7-9 and TRBJ2-5; TRBD1 matches at 8 bases. This CDR3 is 18 amino acids long. The V gene's germline CDR1 is SEHNR and CDR2 FQNEAQ (reference sequence). J was trimmed by 11 bases and V by 3 bases; bases with no gene match: 23. This CDR3 reads CASSLGGTGRLVLNEQYF. The DNA for the CDR3 is TGTGCCAGCAGCTTGGGTGGGACAGGTCGACTCGTACTCAATGAGCAGTACTTC.